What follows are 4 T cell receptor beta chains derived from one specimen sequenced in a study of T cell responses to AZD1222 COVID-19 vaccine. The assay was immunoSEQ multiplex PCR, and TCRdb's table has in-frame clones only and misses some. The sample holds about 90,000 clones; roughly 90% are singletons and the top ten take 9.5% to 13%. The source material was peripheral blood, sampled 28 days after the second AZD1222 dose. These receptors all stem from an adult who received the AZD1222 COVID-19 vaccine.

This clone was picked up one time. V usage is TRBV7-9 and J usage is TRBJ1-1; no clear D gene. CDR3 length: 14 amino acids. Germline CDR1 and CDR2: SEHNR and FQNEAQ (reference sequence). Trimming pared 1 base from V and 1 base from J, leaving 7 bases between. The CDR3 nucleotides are TGTGCCAGCAGCTTAGTATCTGGGAACACTGAAGCTTTCTTT. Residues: CASSLVSGNTEAFF. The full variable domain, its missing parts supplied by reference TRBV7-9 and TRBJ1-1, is DTGVSQNPRHKITKRGQNVTFRCDPISEHNRLYWYRQTLGQGPEFLTYFQNEAQLEKSRLLSDRFSAERPKGSFSTLEIQRTEQGDSAMYLCASSLVSGNTEAFFGQGTRLTVV.

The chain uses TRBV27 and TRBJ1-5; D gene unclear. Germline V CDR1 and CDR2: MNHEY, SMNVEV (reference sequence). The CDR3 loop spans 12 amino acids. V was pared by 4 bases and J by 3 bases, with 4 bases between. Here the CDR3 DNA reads TGTGCCAGCAGTTCTCCCAATCAGCCCCAGCATTTT. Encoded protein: CASSSPNQPQHF.

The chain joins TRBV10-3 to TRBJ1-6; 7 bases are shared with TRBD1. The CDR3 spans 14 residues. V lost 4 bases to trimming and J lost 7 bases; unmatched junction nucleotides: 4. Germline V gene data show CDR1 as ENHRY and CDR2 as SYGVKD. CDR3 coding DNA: TGTGCCATCAGTGCGGGACAGTCAAATTCACCCCTCCACTTT. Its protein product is CAISAGQSNSPLHF.

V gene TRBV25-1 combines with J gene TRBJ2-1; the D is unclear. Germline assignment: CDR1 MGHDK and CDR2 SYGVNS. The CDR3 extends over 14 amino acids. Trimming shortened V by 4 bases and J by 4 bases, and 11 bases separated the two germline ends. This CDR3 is CASSVFGSYNEQFF. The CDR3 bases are TGTGCCAGCAGTGTTTTTGGGTCGTACAATGAGCAGTTCTTC.